The 14 T cell receptor beta chains in this list originate from one sample, sequenced in a study of beta chain features in type 1 diabetes. Points from the study as a whole: Shortening of TCRB CDR3s, moderate but significant, appeared in all four CD4+ subsets of Type 1 diabetes patients.

The antigens these receptors bind are not known. Expressed TCRB transcripts got sequenced, as all isolated RNA was reverse transcribed. Profiled with immunoSEQ multiplex PCR; TCRdb holds only in-frame clones, not every one. The top ten hold approximately 0.015% of the sample, which has 250,000 to 350,000 clones, 14% seen once. Sequenced sample: naive CD4+ T cells from blood. All receptors come from a man aged 30-40 years with type 1 diabetes.

This rearrangement joins TRBV9 to TRBJ2-3; no clear D gene. CDR1 SGDLS and CDR2 YYNGEE come from the germline V gene. V was clipped by 2 bases and J by 1 base, with 8 bases between them. CDR3 size: 14 residues. In DNA form, the CDR3 reads TGTGCCAGCAGCGTTGGGCAGCGCACAGATACGCAGTATTTT. This translates into CASSVGQRTDTQYF.

Points on this clone: The same CDR3 arises from other DNA sequences in this sample as well. This chain connects TRBV7-9 to TRBJ2-3; D is possibly TRBD2 (6 bases). With 0 bases removed from V and 5 bases from J, the gap between germline ends came to 6 bases. Germline V gives CDR1 SEHNR, CDR2 FQNEAQ (reference sequence). The CDR3 spans 13 residues. Here the CDR3 DNA reads TGTGCCAGCAGCTTAGCGGGGGGAGATACGCAGTATTTT. Translating gives CASSLAGGDTQYF.

V is TRBV2 and J is TRBJ1-2; TRBD1 agrees at 8 bases. Unmatched junction bases numbered 5, after V lost 4 bases and J lost 7 bases. The CDR3 is 13 amino acids. Germline CDR1 and CDR2: SNHLY and FYNNEI. In DNA, the CDR3 is TGTGCCAGCAGTGTAGGACAGGGAGGTGGCTACACCTTC. Amino acids: CASSVGQGGGYTF.

The chain combines TRBV2 with TRBJ1-5; tentative D call: TRBD1 (5 bases). The length of the CDR3 is 14 residues. Trimming left V 6 bases short and J 7 bases short, with 16 bases between. Germline CDR1 is SNHLY and CDR2 is FYNNEI. The CDR3 is CASSVGRGDQPQHF. The CDR3 bases are TGTGCCAGCAGCGTGGGACGGGGGGACCAGCCCCAGCATTTT.

The chain couples TRBV5-1 to TRBJ2-3, with a weak D call TRBD1 (5 bases). The length of the CDR3 is 15 residues. Trimming shortened V by 4 bases and J by 2 bases, and 14 bases separated the two germline ends. CDR1 is SGHRS and CDR2 is YFSETQ in the germline V gene. The CDR3 sequence: CASSLDTAYTDTQYF. As DNA, the CDR3 is TGCGCCAGCAGCCTGGACACAGCATACACAGATACGCAGTATTTT.

This clone occurred a few times. The V call is TRBV6-6, the J call TRBJ1-5; weak D call: TRBD1 (6 bases). Germline CDR1 reads MNHNY; CDR2 reads SVGAGI (reference sequence). This CDR3 contains 14 residues. V was trimmed by 5 bases and J by 3 bases, leaving 11 bases between them. The CDR3 bases are TGTGCCAGCAGTGGGGACACATACAATCAGCCCCAGCATTTT. This sequence encodes CASSGDTYNQPQHF.

This clone was found a few times. V and J are TRBV14 and TRBJ2-3, with D perhaps TRBD2 (6 bases). The V gene's germline CDR1 is SGHDN and CDR2 FVKESK. CDR3 length: 13 residues. V shed 4 bases and J shed 3 bases, with 8 bases lying between them. CDR3 region: CASSRGLTDTQYF. The CDR3 region has the DNA TGTGCCAGCAGCCGGGGACTTACAGATACGCAGTATTTT.

This clone occurred a few times. V and J are TRBV5-1 and TRBJ2-1, with D perhaps TRBD2 (6 bases). CDR1 and CDR2 from the germline V gene are SGHRS and YFSETQ. The CDR3 spans 14 residues. Trimming left V 5 bases short and J 4 bases short, with 13 bases between. CDR3 DNA sequence: TGCGCCAGCAGAGACCTCGGGGGATACAATGAGCAGTTCTTC. This codes for CASRDLGGYNEQFF.

The V gene is TRBV11-2, the J gene TRBJ1-1; 7 nucleotides line up with TRBD1. The V and J ends lost 2 bases and 0 bases, in that order; junction bases with no gene match: 12. Germline V CDR1 and CDR2: SGHAT, FQNNGV. The CDR3 has 18 amino acids. The CDR3 protein is CASSLKGQRRGMNTEAFF. The CDR3 DNA follows: TGTGCCAGCAGCTTAAAGGGACAGAGACGGGGGATGAACACTGAAGCTTTCTTT. The entire variable domain, with the rest obtained from reference TRBV11-2 and TRBJ1-1, is as follows: EAGVAQSPRYKIIEKRQSVAFWCNPISGHATLYWYQQILGQGPKLLIQFQNNGVVDDSQLPKDRFSAERLKGVDSTLKIQPAKLEDSAVYLCASSLKGQRRGMNTEAFFGQGTRLTVV.

This clone came up a few times. The rearrangement uses TRBV30 and TRBJ2-2, with 9 bases that match TRBD2. In germline, CDR1 is GTSNPN, CDR2 SVGIG (reference sequence). Germline trimming cut 2 bases from V and 1 base from J; bases unmatched to any gene: 14. This CDR3 is 19 amino acids long. CDR3 in amino acids: CAWSPYFYASGMNTGELFF. Written as DNA, the CDR3 is TGTGCCTGGAGTCCTTACTTTTATGCTAGCGGGATGAACACCGGGGAGCTGTTTTTT.

The chain employs TRBV6-1 and TRBJ2-1; the D gene is possibly TRBD2 (5 bases). Deletions cut 3 bases from V and 10 bases from J, with 13 bases between. From germline, CDR1 is MNHNS and CDR2 SASEGT. The CDR3 totals 13 residues. The CDR3 sequence is CASSELFRGEQFF. CDR3 nucleotides: TGTGCCAGCAGTGAGCTGTTCCGAGGGGAGCAGTTCTTC.

This clone was found a few times. The gene calls are TRBV9 and TRBJ2-5, with 15 positions matching TRBD2. Germline V gene data show CDR1 as SGDLS and CDR2 as YYNGEE. CDR3 length: 16 amino acids. Trimming cost V 4 bases and J 4 bases; bases outside gene matches: 5. The CDR3 DNA follows: TGTGCCAGCAGCCCCCCGGGACTAGCGGGAGGAGAGACCCAGTACTTC. Its translation is CASSPPGLAGGETQYF.

A note on this clone: This CDR3 is also generated by other DNA sequences in the sample. This chain joins TRBV9 and TRBJ2-3; 14 bases map to TRBD2. The ends lost 2 bases at V and 6 bases at J; junction bases unmatched: 2. This CDR3 contains 15 residues. The V gene's germline CDR1 is SGDLS and CDR2 YYNGEE. CDR3 coding DNA: TGTGCCAGCAGCGTCGGGACTAGCGGGAGTGATACGCAGTATTTT. It codes for CASSVGTSGSDTQYF.

The chain combines TRBV9 with TRBJ2-3, with D tentatively TRBD1 (6 bases). Germline CDR1 reads SGDLS; CDR2 reads YYNGEE. The CDR3 totals 16 residues. V lost 7 bases, J lost 0 bases, and 18 bases lay in between. CDR3 nucleotide sequence: TGTGCCAGCTCTAGACAGGTTTTCGGAAGCACAGATACGCAGTATTTT. Translation gives CASSRQVFGSTDTQYF.